The 19 T cell receptor beta chains below all came from one sample that was sequenced in a study of STAT5B mutations in CD4+ large granular lymphocyte leukemia. Libraries were prepared by immunoSEQ multiplex PCR; TCRdb keeps only in-frame clonotypes and omits some of them. The sample shows fewer than 50,000 clones, around 72% of them seen only once. Sequenced sample: CD4+ T cells from blood buffy coats. These receptors all stem from a human donor in good health.

The chain combines TRBV6-5 with TRBJ2-7; 8 bases are a match to TRBD2. Germline trimming cut 2 bases from V and 3 bases from J; bases unmatched to any gene: 6. Germline V lookup: CDR1 MNHEY, CDR2 SVGAGI. The CDR3 runs 15 residues. The chain's CDR3 is CASSYEPGTSYEQYF. The DNA of the CDR3 is TGTGCCAGCAGTTACGAACCCGGGACTAGCTACGAGCAGTACTTC.

This chain joins TRBV9 and TRBJ2-5; a possible D gene is TRBD1 (6 bases). In germline, CDR1 is SGDLS, CDR2 YYNGEE. The V end lost 3 bases, the J end lost 5 bases, and 17 bases lay between the germline ends. There are 15 residues in the CDR3. This CDR3 reads CASSASGTPVETQYF. The CDR3 coding sequence is TGTGCCAGCAGCGCCTCCGGGACACCAGTGGAGACCCAGTACTTC.

This chain uses TRBV29-1 with TRBJ2-7, with D maybe TRBD1 (6 bases). CDR1 is SQVTM and CDR2 is ANQGSEA in the germline V gene. Deletions cut 4 bases from V and 1 base from J, with 11 bases between. The CDR3 extends over 13 amino acids. Here the CDR3 reads CSVAKQGSYEQYF. CDR3 nucleotides: TGCAGCGTTGCGAAACAGGGATCCTACGAGCAGTACTTC.

J is TRBJ2-7 and V is TRBV7-3; a possible D gene is TRBD2 (7 bases). The V end lost 5 bases, the J end lost 7 bases, and 15 bases lay between the germline ends. CDR1 and CDR2 (germline): SGHTA, FQGTGA. CDR3 size: 13 residues. CDR3 coding DNA: TGTGCCAGCAGCATCGCGGGGGCTGGAGAGCAGTACTTC. Amino acid sequence: CASSIAGAGEQYF.

This clone was observed once. This chain connects TRBV19 to TRBJ2-7; a weak D match, TRBD2 (6 bases). CDR1 and CDR2 (germline): LNHDA, SQIVND (reference sequence). The CDR3 length is 13 residues. V was clipped by 7 bases and J by 3 bases, with 13 bases between them. This CDR3 is CASNPGLNYEQYF. The CDR3 nucleotides read TGTGCCAGTAACCCGGGACTCAACTACGAGCAGTACTTC.

CDR3 region: CASSPAGGASYEQYF. CDR3 in DNA: TGTGCCAGCTCACCAGCAGGGGGCGCGTCCTACGAGCAGTACTTC. This chain connects TRBV18 to TRBJ2-7, with TRBD1 matching over 8 bases. Germline V gives CDR1 KGHSH, CDR2 LQKENI. With V trimmed by 2 bases and J by 1 base, 4 bases remained unmatched. CDR3 length equals 15 residues.

The CDR3: CASSSGRTEQFF. In nucleotides, the CDR3 is TGTGCCAGCAGCTCAGGACGGACAGAGCAGTTCTTC. The chain links TRBV7-3 to TRBJ2-1, with D possibly matching TRBD1 (5 bases). This CDR3 spans 12 amino acids. The V and J ends lost 4 bases and 10 bases respectively, with 11 bases between them. Germline V gene sequence: CDR1 SGHTA, CDR2 FQGTGA.

V is TRBV14 and J is TRBJ1-4; unclear D gene. V was clipped by 4 bases and J by 8 bases, with 11 bases between them. This CDR3 is 13 amino acids long. CDR1 is SGHDN and CDR2 is FVKESK in the germline V gene. CDR3 coding DNA: TGTGCCAGCAGCCCCCGGACCGACGAAAAACTGTTTTTT. Protein: CASSPRTDEKLFF.

This clone was counted once. This chain links TRBV4-1 with TRBJ2-3, with D unclear. Germline V gene sequence: CDR1 MGHRA, CDR2 YSYEKL. The CDR3 has 15 residues. V lost 4 bases and J lost 3, with 14 bases in between. The CDR3 region has the DNA TGCGCCAGCAGCCTGGGCCCAGCTGGGACAGATACGCAGTATTTT. It is translated as CASSLGPAGTDTQYF.

This clone showed up just once. The rearrangement links TRBV5-1 to TRBJ1-1; maybe TRBD1 (6 bases). Germline assignment: CDR1 SGHRS and CDR2 YFSETQ. The CDR3 consists of 15 residues. V was cut by 4 bases and J by 0 bases, with 13 bases left in between. CDR3 sequence reads: CASSPTGLMNTEAFF. The CDR3 nucleotides read TGCGCCAGCAGCCCCACAGGGCTCATGAACACTGAAGCTTTCTTT.

The V call is TRBV4-1, the J call TRBJ2-4, with D unclear. CDR3 length: 11 residues. Looked up from germline, CDR1 is MGHRA and CDR2 is YSYEKL. The ends were cut back, 0 bases at V and 8 bases at J, with 2 bases in the middle. The CDR3 loop is CASSQDHIQYF. In nucleotides, the CDR3 is TGCGCCAGCAGCCAAGATCACATTCAGTACTTC.

V gene TRBV7-7 combines with J gene TRBJ2-3; 9 bases are a match to TRBD1. In germline, CDR1 is SSHAT, CDR2 FNYEAQ (reference sequence). Losses at the gene ends were 3 bases for V and 3 bases for J; bases not matched to a gene: 4. The CDR3 sequence is 15 residues long. CDR3 DNA sequence: TGTGCCAGCAGCTTTGGGGACAGGGAGACAGATACGCAGTATTTT. Translating gives CASSFGDRETDTQYF.

This rearrangement joins TRBV5-1 to TRBJ1-2; D remains unclear. From germline, CDR1 is SGHRS and CDR2 YFSETQ. CDR3 length: 15 residues. Trimming took off 3 bases at V and 4 bases at J, with 16 bases between the two ends. The CDR3 DNA follows: TGCGCCAGCAGCTCATCACCCGATCCCCTCTATGGCTACACCTTC. Protein: CASSSSPDPLYGYTF.

The chain is built from TRBV18 and TRBJ2-2, with D tentatively TRBD1 (6 bases). Germline lookup yields CDR1 KGHSH and CDR2 LQKENI. The CDR3 extends over 17 amino acids. V lost 4 bases to trimming and J lost 5 bases, with 20 bases between them. The CDR3 reads CASSQPLGQASTGELFF. The CDR3 DNA reads TGTGCCAGCTCACAGCCATTGGGACAAGCTTCGACCGGGGAGCTGTTTTTT.

This chain connects TRBV21-1 to TRBJ2-7. TRBV21-1 is flagged as a pseudogene. CDR3 length equals 15 residues. CDR3 nucleotides: TGTGCCAGCAGCAAAGCCCCCCACATGGACTACGAGCAGTACTTC. Amino acids: CASSKAPHMDYEQYF.

The chain is built from TRBV6-5 and TRBJ2-7; D possibly uses TRBD1 or TRBD2 (6 bases each). The germline gives CDR1 MNHEY, CDR2 SVGAGI. Trimming stripped 2 bases from V and 2 bases from J, with 13 bases between. The CDR3 contains 15 residues. In DNA form, the CDR3 reads TGTGCCAGCAGTTACAGGGGGGACCAAACCTACGAGCAGTACTTC. Its protein is CASSYRGDQTYEQYF.

V and J are TRBV6-5 and TRBJ2-6; D remains unclear. V was shortened by 2 bases and J by 4 bases, with 12 bases between the two germline ends. Germline CDR1 MNHEY, CDR2 SVGAGI. The CDR3 runs 16 residues. The CDR3 is CASSYTTIPGANVLTF. The CDR3 DNA reads as TGTGCCAGCAGTTACACCACCATACCGGGGGCCAACGTCCTGACTTTC.

The count of this clone is one. The chain recombines TRBV27 with TRBJ2-3, with no clear D. The length of the CDR3 is 15 residues. Germline assignment: CDR1 MNHEY and CDR2 SMNVEV (reference sequence). V gave up 3 bases and J gave up 1 base, with 11 bases separating them. CDR3 region: CASSFESPRTDTQYF. The CDR3 DNA sequence: TGTGCCAGCAGTTTTGAGTCGCCTCGCACAGATACGCAGTATTTT.

This clone was counted a single time. This chain links TRBV4-1 with TRBJ2-1; 7 positions agree with TRBD1. V gave up 1 base and J gave up 5 bases; unmatched junction bases: 5. Germline values: CDR1 MGHRA, CDR2 YSYEKL. This CDR3 contains 15 residues. CDR3 protein: CASSQGQGSHNEQFF. CDR3 coding DNA: TGCGCCAGCAGCCAAGGACAGGGTTCCCACAATGAGCAGTTCTTC.